The present entry profiles one T cell receptor (beta chain) with its context. Antigen unknown. The primer mix had 60 Vbeta and 13 Jbeta primers. Profiled with immunoSEQ multiplex PCR; TCRdb holds only in-frame clones, not every one. The table has approximately 240,000 clones, roughly 82% seen once; the top ten hold over 5%. This sample stems from a study of cytomegalovirus exposure and HLA in healthy donors. Notes on the study in general: Productive rates of about 87% or about 30% were seen for most TCR beta V segments in an earlier analysis. Listed as cytomegalovirus-associated were 150 to 200 TCR beta chains. A highly shared variant cluster was judged a likely technical artifact.

In germline, CDR1 is SGHTS, CDR2 YDEGEE. CDR3 length: 15 residues. Between the trimmed V and J ends, which lost 4 bases and 3 bases, there was a span of 14 bases. This receptor was obtained from a woman aged 40-49 years in good health and CMV-seropositive. Sequencing was performed on PBMCs. The chain uses TRBV5-8 and TRBJ1-5; unclear D gene. CDR3 DNA: TGTGCCAGCAGCCGTGGGCTCAGCTTCAATCAGCCCCAGCATTTT. This translates into CASSRGLSFNQPQHF.